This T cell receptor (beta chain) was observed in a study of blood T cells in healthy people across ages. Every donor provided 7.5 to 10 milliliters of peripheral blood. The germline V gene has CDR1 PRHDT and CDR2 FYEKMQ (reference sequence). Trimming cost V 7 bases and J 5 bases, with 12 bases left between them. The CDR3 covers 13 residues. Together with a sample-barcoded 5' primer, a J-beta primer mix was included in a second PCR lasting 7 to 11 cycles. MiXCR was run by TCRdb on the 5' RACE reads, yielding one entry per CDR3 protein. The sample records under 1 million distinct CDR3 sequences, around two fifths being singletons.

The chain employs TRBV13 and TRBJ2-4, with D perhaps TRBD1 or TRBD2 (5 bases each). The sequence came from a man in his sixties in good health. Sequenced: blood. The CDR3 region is CASTSRDQNIQYF. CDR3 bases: TGTGCCAGCACCAGTCGGGACCAAAACATTCAGTACTTC.